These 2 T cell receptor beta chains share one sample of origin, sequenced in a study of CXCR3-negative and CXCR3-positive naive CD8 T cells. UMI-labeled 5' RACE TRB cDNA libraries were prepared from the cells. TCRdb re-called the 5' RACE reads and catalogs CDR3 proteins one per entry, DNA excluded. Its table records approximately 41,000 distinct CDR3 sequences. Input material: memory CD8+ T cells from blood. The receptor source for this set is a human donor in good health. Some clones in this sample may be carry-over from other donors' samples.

CDR3 sequence: CASSSHPTSFPPGEQYF. The chain carries TRBV28 and TRBJ2-7; TCRdb's assignment of TRBD2 cannot be checked, as there is no DNA. The germline gives CDR1 MDHEN, CDR2 SYDVKM. This CDR3 is 17 amino acids long.

CDR3 region: CASTQKGRDEQYF. The rearrangement joins TRBV12-3 or TRBV12-4 to TRBJ2-7; the D call of TRBD2 rests on TCRdb alone, since no DNA is present to check it. This CDR3 spans 13 amino acids.